The present TCR beta chain was sequenced within a study of beta chain features in type 1 diabetes. As regards this clone: Its antigen remains unidentified.

One heparinised blood draw averaging about 116 mL was given by each donor. Cells sorted by CD45RO/CCR7/CD25/CD127/CD95/CD27 comprised CD4+ naive, central memory, regulatory and stem cell-like memory cells. Germline lookup yields CDR1 MNHNY and CDR2 SVGAGI (reference sequence). Trimming removed 6 bases from V and 1 base from J, with 6 bases in between. The CDR3 is 12 amino acids. All of the isolated RNA was reverse transcribed, so expressed TCRB transcripts were sequenced. Libraries were prepared by immunoSEQ multiplex PCR; TCRdb keeps only in-frame clonotypes and omits some of them. Of more than 150,000 clones listed, around an eighth are singletons. Whole-study results and caveats: Patients with type 1 diabetes showed fewer VDJ junction insertions and more deletions. In all four CD4+ subsets, TCRB CDR3 length was significantly, moderately reduced in type 1 diabetes.

The material sequenced was central memory CD4+ T cells from blood. The chain is built from TRBV6-6 and TRBJ2-5; the D is unclear. The TCR sequence derives from a woman under 30 in good health. CDR3 nucleotide sequence: TGTGCCAGCAGCACCAGCCAAGAGACCCAGTACTTC. Translated: CASSTSQETQYF.